These 13 T cell receptor beta chains originate from one sample sequenced in a study of T cell repertoires in ileal Crohn's disease. The time point was: neoterminal ileum biopsy at postoperative endoscopy, about 6 months after surgery. The method was immunoSEQ multiplex PCR; TCRdb's version includes in-frame clones alone and lacks a portion of them. Of more than 13,000 clones in the sample, about three quarters were seen once. Sequences were obtained from ileal tissue. The source is an adult with Crohn's disease.

This clone occurred once. The CDR3 here is CASSQDAGGGEKLFF. CDR3 coding DNA: TGCGCCAGCAGCCAAGATGCGGGGGGAGGGGAAAAACTGTTTTTT. The V and J genes are TRBV4-3 and TRBJ1-4; D may be TRBD1 (5 bases). Per germline, CDR1 LGHNA and CDR2 YSLEER. The CDR3 totals 15 residues. The V end lost 0 bases, the J end lost 8 bases, and 13 bases lay between the germline ends.

V usage is TRBV7-3 and J usage is TRBJ1-6; D not resolved. CDR1 and CDR2 from the germline V gene are SGHTA and FQGTGA. The CDR3 covers 17 residues. The V end was cut by 0 bases, the J end by 0 bases, with 9 bases between. Here the CDR3 DNA reads TGTGCCAGCAGCTTAACGGGTACCAGCTCCTATAATTCACCCCTCCACTTT. Its translation: CASSLTGTSSYNSPLHF. Variable domain in full (rest from reference TRBV7-3 and TRBJ1-6): GAGVSQTPSNKVTEKGKYVELRCDPISGHTALYWYRQSLGQGPEFLIYFQGTGAADDSGLPNDRFFAVRPEGSVSTLKIQRTERGDSAVYLCASSLTGTSSYNSPLHFGNGTRLTVT.

J is TRBJ1-2 and V is TRBV2; D might be TRBD1 (6 bases). This CDR3 contains 13 residues. Germline V gene lookup returns CDR1 SNHLY and CDR2 FYNNEI. V lost 7 bases and J lost 3, with 12 bases in between. Here the CDR3 reads CASMGALDYGYTF. CDR3 DNA sequence: TGTGCCAGCATGGGGGCGCTTGACTATGGCTACACCTTC.

The genes are TRBV5-5 and TRBJ2-5; 11 bases align to TRBD1. The junction had 1 base not matched to a gene; V was cut back by 2 bases and J by 1 base. The germline gives CDR1 SGHKS, CDR2 YYEKEE (reference sequence). The CDR3 loop spans 15 amino acids. The CDR3 nucleotides are TGTGCCAGCAGCTTTGGGACAGGGGGCCAAGAGACCCAGTACTTC. It translates to CASSFGTGGQETQYF.

This clone was counted only a few times. V is TRBV5-1 and J is TRBJ2-7, with 7 bases fitting TRBD2. CDR3 size: 16 residues. The junction had 12 bases not matched to a gene; V was cut back by 4 bases and J by 2 bases. Germline CDR1 is SGHRS and CDR2 is YFSETQ. CDR3 nucleotides: TGCGCCAGCAGCGGCAGGGCGGGGGTCCCAACCTACGAGCAGTACTTC. Translation: CASSGRAGVPTYEQYF.

This chain joins TRBV2 and TRBJ2-1, with 14 positions matching TRBD2. J lost 8 bases, V lost 6 bases, and 0 bases had no gene match. Per the germline V gene, CDR1 is SNHLY and CDR2 is FYNNEI. The CDR3 has 13 residues. This chain's CDR3 is CASRGLAGDEQFF. In DNA form, the CDR3 reads TGTGCCAGCAGGGGACTAGCGGGAGATGAGCAGTTCTTC.

This clone was seen a single time. This chain connects TRBV7-6 to TRBJ2-1, with D tentatively TRBD2 (6 bases). V was pared by 4 bases and J by 0 bases, with 10 bases between. The CDR3 contains 15 residues. Germline CDR1 SGHVS, CDR2 FNYEAQ. This CDR3 reads CASSSGASSYNEQFF. The CDR3 bases are TGTGCCAGCAGCTCGGGAGCGAGCTCCTACAATGAGCAGTTCTTC.

This clone turned up a few times. The gene calls are TRBV5-4 and TRBJ1-2, with a possible D match to TRBD1 (6 bases). The CDR3 is 14 amino acids. The germline gives CDR1 SGHNT, CDR2 YYREEE (reference sequence). V gave up 0 bases and J gave up 5 bases, with 11 bases separating them. CDR3 in amino acids: CASSLARGSYGYTF. In nucleotides, the CDR3 is TGTGCCAGCAGCTTGGCCAGGGGATCGTATGGCTACACCTTC.

The chain combines TRBV2 with TRBJ2-2, with TRBD2 identical over 14 bases. The CDR3 has 17 residues. Germline loops: CDR1 SNHLY, CDR2 FYNNEI. After removal of 5 bases from V and 4 bases from J, the junction contained 6 bases not matched to a gene. DNA of the CDR3: TGTGCCAGCAGTCCGACTAGCGGGGGGGCGGTCACCGGGGAGCTGTTTTTT. It codes for CASSPTSGGAVTGELFF.

The CDR3 spells CATSSPGAHYGYTF. CDR3 DNA: TGTGCCACCAGCAGCCCCGGGGCTCACTATGGCTACACCTTC. The chain combines TRBV15 with TRBJ1-2; TRBD1 is a possible D gene (5 bases). Germline-derived CDR1 and CDR2 are LNHNV and YYDKDF (reference sequence). Trimming cost V 3 bases and J 3 bases, with 11 bases left between them. This CDR3 has 14 amino acids.

The CDR3 loop reads CASSGRTSGTLEQYF. CDR3 bases: TGCGCCAGCAGCGGACGGACTAGCGGGACGCTCGAGCAGTACTTC. The chain uses TRBV5-1 and TRBJ2-7; 12 bases agree with TRBD2. The germline V gene encodes CDR1 SGHRS and CDR2 YFSETQ. The CDR3 length is 15 residues. V trimming: 4 bases; J trimming: 6 bases; junction bases outside the gene matches: 8.

The J gene is TRBJ1-2, the V gene TRBV5-1; D might be TRBD1 (5 bases). Germline V gene data show CDR1 as SGHRS and CDR2 as YFSETQ. V shed 4 bases and J shed 7 bases, with 11 bases lying between them. The CDR3 is 12 amino acids. The DNA of the CDR3 is TGCGCCAGCAGCATAGGGGACGGTGGCTACACCTTC. It is translated as CASSIGDGGYTF.

V gene TRBV10-3 combines with J gene TRBJ2-1; D not resolved. The V end was cut by 4 bases, the J end by 0 bases, with 10 bases between. There are 15 residues in the CDR3. Germline V lookup: CDR1 ENHRY, CDR2 SYGVKD. The CDR3 region has the DNA TGTGCCATCAGTGCACACTTGAGCTCCTACAATGAGCAGTTCTTC. It yields the protein CAISAHLSSYNEQFF.